The 20 T cell receptor beta chains given below trace back to one sample, sequenced in a study of blood T cells in healthy people across ages (dated by TCRdb to about 2015). Library construction relied on 5' RACE. Sequencing took place on an Illumina HiSeq 2500. A second PCR of about 6 to 11 cycles was run with a J-beta primer mix and a sample-barcoded 5' primer. TCRdb trimmed the raw reads at Q25, called clones with MiXCR and kept productive beta chains. Each record represents a unique CDR3 protein, reported with the most common genes and DNA among its rows. The sample includes 730,000 or so distinct CDR3 sequences, with approximately 39% observed a single time. The ten largest clones capture 20% to 25% of the sample. Material: blood. The receptors derive from a woman in her fifties or sixties in good health.

In this sample, this clonotype turned up a few times. The chain employs TRBV20-1 and TRBJ2-3; the match to TRBD2 covers 15 bases. The CDR3 has 15 residues. The V segment lost 7 bases and the J segment 5 bases; nucleotides outside the gene matches: 7. The germline V gene encodes CDR1 DFQATT and CDR2 SNEGSKA (reference sequence). As DNA, the CDR3 is TGCAGTGGAACGGGACTAGCGGGGGGTGAAGATACGCAGTATTTT. It codes for CSGTGLAGGEDTQYF.

The CDR3 DNA sequence: TGTGCCAGCAGCTTATGGCAGGGATCTCAGTACTTC. This encodes CASSLWQGSQYF. This sequence joins TRBV7-2 and TRBJ2-4, with a tentative D call TRBD1 (5 bases). Germline lookup yields CDR1 SGHTA and CDR2 FQGNSA. V lost 2 bases and J lost 12, with 11 bases in between. The CDR3 sequence is 12 residues long.

The rearrangement joins TRBV3-1 to TRBJ1-5; a weak D match, TRBD1 (5 bases). V was pared by 4 bases and J by 4 bases, with 14 bases between. This CDR3 has 15 residues. Germline V gene lookup returns CDR1 LGHDT and CDR2 YNNKEL (reference sequence). CDR3 in amino acids: CASSPEGRTNQPQHF. The CDR3 nucleotides read TGTGCCAGCAGCCCAGAGGGACGGACAAATCAGCCCCAGCATTTT.

The chain carries TRBV5-1 and TRBJ2-2; 8 bases agree with TRBD2. Germline V gene lookup returns CDR1 SGHRS and CDR2 YFSETQ. Germline trimming cut 2 bases from V and 0 bases from J; bases unmatched to any gene: 0. The CDR3 length is 15 residues. The CDR3 loop reads CASSFSGTNTGELFF. The CDR3 DNA is TGCGCCAGCAGCTTTAGCGGGACGAACACCGGGGAGCTGTTTTTT.

CDR3 residues: CASRLENTEAFF. Written as DNA, the CDR3 is TGTGCCAGCAGGCTAGAGAACACTGAAGCTTTCTTT. The rearrangement joins TRBV7-9 to TRBJ1-1; unclear D gene. V shed 6 bases and J shed 1 base, with 6 bases lying between them. The length of the CDR3 is 12 residues. CDR1 and CDR2 (germline): SEHNR, FQNEAQ (reference sequence).

The chain recombines TRBV7-8 with TRBJ1-4; unclear D gene. There are 16 residues in the CDR3. Trimming removed 2 bases from V and 0 bases from J, with 10 bases in between. Germline CDR1 SGHVS, CDR2 FQNEAQ. The CDR3 loop is CASSLRRSPTNEKLFF. CDR3 nucleotides: TGTGCCAGCAGCTTACGCAGAAGCCCAACTAATGAAAAACTGTTTTTT.

The CDR3: CASSPTGGAGETQYF. CDR3 nucleotides: TGCGCCAGCTCTCCTACCGGGGGCGCGGGAGAGACCCAGTACTTC. The chain links TRBV10-2 to TRBJ2-5; D is perhaps TRBD1 or TRBD2 (6 bases each). The CDR3 has 15 amino acids. CDR1 is WSHSY, CDR2 SAAADI, per germline. Trimming removed 8 bases from V and 4 bases from J, with 20 bases in between.

As concerns this clonotype: This may stem from a read error, because a much larger clone lies one nucleotide away. This chain's CDR3 is CASSIVVFGYGYTF. The CDR3 region has the DNA TGTGCCAGTAGTATTGTGGTATTTGGGTATGGCTACACCTTC. The chain carries TRBV19 and TRBJ1-2; D gene ambiguous. V was trimmed by 3 bases and J by 5 bases, leaving 13 bases between them. The CDR3 is 14 amino acids. Germline V gene lookup returns CDR1 LNHDA and CDR2 SQIVND (reference sequence). Looking up the rest from reference TRBV19 and TRBJ1-2 gives the full variable domain: DGGITQSPKYLFRKEGQNVTLSCEQNLNHDAMYWYRQDPGQGLRLIYYSQIVNDFQKGDIAEGYSVSREKKESFPLTVTSAQKNPTAFYLCASSIVVFGYGYTFGSGTRLTVV.

This clonotype was seen more than once but under ten times. This chain connects TRBV20-1 to TRBJ2-7, with D unclear. V lost 0 bases to trimming and J lost 2 bases, with 11 bases between them. Germline V gene lookup returns CDR1 DFQATT and CDR2 SNEGSKA (reference sequence). This CDR3 comprises 14 residues. CDR3 bases: TGCAGTGCTAGAGATCAAAGAATACCCTACGAGCAGTACTTC. Translating gives CSARDQRIPYEQYF.

The chain employs TRBV10-3 and TRBJ2-1; no clear D. CDR1 and CDR2 from the germline V gene are ENHRY and SYGVKD. The CDR3 is 16 residues long. V was trimmed by 4 bases and J by 3 bases, leaving 16 bases between them. The CDR3: CAISVAAYIDYNEQFF. The CDR3 DNA is TGTGCCATCAGTGTTGCGGCGTATATCGACTACAATGAGCAGTTCTTC.

Ten or more counts support this clonotype. The rearrangement links TRBV7-3 to TRBJ2-5; tentative D call: TRBD2 (5 bases). The CDR3 spans 13 residues. Germline lookup yields CDR1 SGHTA and CDR2 FQGTGA. Trimming cost V 3 bases and J 5 bases, with 10 bases left between them. The CDR3 sequence: CASSFGRGETQYF. The CDR3 DNA reads as TGTGCCAGCAGCTTCGGACGAGGGGAGACCCAGTACTTC.

The chain carries TRBV7-2 and TRBJ2-7; TRBD2 is a possible D gene (6 bases). CDR3 length: 14 residues. Trimming pared 1 base from V and 6 bases from J, leaving 13 bases between. Germline V gene data show CDR1 as SGHTA and CDR2 as FQGNSA. The CDR3 DNA reads TGTGCCAGCAGCTTAGACGGGAGATCGACCGAGCAGTACTTC. Protein sequence: CASSLDGRSTEQYF.

This clonotype occurred a few times. The V and J genes are TRBV6-2 or TRBV6-3 and TRBJ2-3; D perhaps matches TRBD1 (6 bases). CDR3 length: 14 amino acids. V was trimmed by 11 bases and J by 5 bases, leaving 20 bases between them. The germline CDR1 and CDR2 sequences are MNHEY and SVGEGT. CDR3 sequence reads: CAGLRGPREDTQYF. DNA for the CDR3: TGTGCCGGACTCAGGGGTCCTAGGGAAGATACGCAGTATTTT.

This clonotype was found a few times. V and J are TRBV5-1 and TRBJ2-1, with D possibly TRBD2 on 5 matching bases. The V gene lost 3 bases and the J gene lost 6 bases, with 10 bases spanning the gap. The CDR3 extends over 13 amino acids. Germline V gene sequence: CDR1 SGHRS, CDR2 YFSETQ. The CDR3 nucleotides read TGCGCCAGCAGCTCCGTCCGGGGCAATGAGCAGTTCTTC. As protein: CASSSVRGNEQFF.

V is TRBV6-1 and J is TRBJ1-2; D unclear. Germline V lookup: CDR1 MNHNS, CDR2 SASEGT. This CDR3 is 12 amino acids long. The V and J ends lost 2 bases and 9 bases respectively, with 10 bases between them. This chain's CDR3 is CASSETSGSYTF. CDR3 coding DNA: TGTGCCAGCAGTGAAACATCTGGAAGCTACACCTTC.

The chain has TRBV4-2 and TRBJ1-2; TRBD1 is a possible D gene (6 bases). V was shortened by 0 bases and J by 4 bases, with 18 bases between the two germline ends. The germline gives CDR1 LGHNA, CDR2 YNFKEQ. The CDR3 is 17 residues long. The CDR3 nucleotides read TGTGCCAGCAGCCAAGAGGGCGGGGGGGGCGTTGTCTATGGCTACACCTTC. It encodes CASSQEGGGGVVYGYTF.

The chain is built from TRBV28 and TRBJ2-3; the match to TRBD2 covers 10 bases. The germline V gene has CDR1 MDHEN and CDR2 SYDVKM. This CDR3 has 17 amino acids. Trimming removed 5 bases from V and 0 bases from J; junction bases left unmatched: 8. The CDR3 DNA sequence: TGTGCCAGCAGTCCCATGAGCGGGAGGGGTAGCACAGATACGCAGTATTTT. Encoded protein: CASSPMSGRGSTDTQYF. Complete variable domain (other parts from reference TRBV28 and TRBJ2-3): DVKVTQSSRYLVKRTGEKVFLECVQDMDHENMFWYRQDPGLGLRLIYFSYDVKMKEKGDIPEGYSVSREKKERFSLILESASTNQTSMYLCASSPMSGRGSTDTQYFGPGTRLTVL.

The chain links TRBV29-1 to TRBJ2-3; 9 bases agree with TRBD1. Germline V gene data show CDR1 as SQVTM and CDR2 as ANQGSEA. This CDR3 region has 15 residues. Trimming cost V 4 bases and J 1 base; bases outside gene matches: 6. CDR3 bases: TGCAGCGTTGGGGGACAGGGCGGCGGCACAGATACGCAGTATTTT. Its translation is CSVGGQGGGTDTQYF.

Of note for this clonotype: A much larger clonotype is one base distant, so this may be a read error. V and J are TRBV20-1 and TRBJ1-1; 7 bases are shared with TRBD1. Germline values: CDR1 DFQATT, CDR2 SNEGSKA (reference sequence). CDR3 length: 13 residues. The CDR3 region is CSASDRADTETFF. In DNA, the CDR3 is TGCAGTGCGTCCGACAGGGCGGACACTGAAACTTTCTTT.

This clonotype was seen at least ten times. The gene calls are TRBV29-1 and TRBJ2-7; the D call may be TRBD1 or TRBD2 (5 bases each). The CDR3 is made up of 11 amino acids. The germline V gene encodes CDR1 SQVTM and CDR2 ANQGSEA. Trimming shortened V by 6 bases and J by 6 bases, and 12 bases separated the two germline ends. The CDR3 reads CSVERGGEQYF. CDR3 nucleotides: TGCAGCGTGGAGAGGGGTGGCGAGCAGTACTTC.